This TCR beta chain was documented in a study of cytomegalovirus exposure and HLA in healthy donors. For the study at large: For the roughly 370 genotyped donors, approximately 83% fell within the Caucasian-associated ancestry cluster.

With respect to this clone: Its target is unknown.

The PCR ran on 60 Vbeta and 13 Jbeta primers. Sequenced by immunoSEQ multiplex PCR; TCRdb stores in-frame clones only, minus some. The sample includes 130,000 or so clones, roughly 8.3% of them seen just once. General observations from the study: In the analysis, some V segments, TRBV6-2 and TRBV6-3 included, were excluded as indistinguishable.

V was trimmed by 1 base and J by 3 bases, leaving 13 bases between them. Per the germline V gene, CDR1 is SGHVS and CDR2 is FNYEAQ. The CDR3 length is 16 residues. The chain has TRBV7-6 and TRBJ2-1; maybe TRBD2 (7 bases). The material sequenced was PBMCs. The sequence was collected from a man aged 40-50 years in good health and CMV-seronegative. CDR3 residues: CASSLGVGGRYNEQFF. The CDR3 bases are TGTGCCAGCAGCTTAGGGGTCGGGGGGCGCTACAATGAGCAGTTCTTC.